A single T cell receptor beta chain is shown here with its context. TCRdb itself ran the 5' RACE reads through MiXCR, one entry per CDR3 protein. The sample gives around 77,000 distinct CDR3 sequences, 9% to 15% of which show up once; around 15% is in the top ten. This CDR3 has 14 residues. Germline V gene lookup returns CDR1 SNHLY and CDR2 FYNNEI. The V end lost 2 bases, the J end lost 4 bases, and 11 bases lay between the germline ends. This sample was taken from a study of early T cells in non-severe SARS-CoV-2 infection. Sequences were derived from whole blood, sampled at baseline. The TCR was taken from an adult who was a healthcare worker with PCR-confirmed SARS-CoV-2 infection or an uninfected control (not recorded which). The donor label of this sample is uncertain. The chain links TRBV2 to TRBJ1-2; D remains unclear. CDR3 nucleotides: TGTGCCAGCAGTGAATTCCCAGCCATCTATGGCTACACCTTC. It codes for CASSEFPAIYGYTF.